The 28 T cell receptor beta chains presented below share a single source sample, sequenced in a study of spatial heterogeneity in lung cancer. Study results and caveats: Counts of expanded intratumoral alpha and beta TCRs tracked tumor mutation counts.

TCRdb analysed the 5' RACE reads with MiXCR anew, one entry per CDR3 protein. The sample has around 7,500 distinct CDR3 sequences, around 13% seen once. Their target antigens are unknown. Time point given: sample taken at primary tumor resection. Sample: lung tumor tissue, taken at surgery. The source of these receptors is a male donor with early-stage non-small cell lung cancer.

This clonotype was seen many times. Since it is a stray read in a library aimed at alpha chains, this beta chain has a size that is not meaningful. The chain is built from TRBV2 and TRBJ1-4; 9 bases are a match to TRBD1. Germline loops: CDR1 SNHLY, CDR2 FYNNEI. The CDR3 is 13 residues long. Trimming took 8 bases from V and 7 from J; bases not matched to a gene: 5. In DNA form, the CDR3 reads TGTGCCAGCGCCGGGACAGGGCGTGAAAAACTGTTTTTT. Its protein is CASAGTGREKLFF.

This clonotype appeared many times. Since it is a stray read in a library aimed at alpha chains, this beta chain has a size that is not meaningful. CDR3 protein: CASRGGGTGELFF. In nucleotides, the CDR3 is TGTGCCAGCAGGGGGGGCGGCACCGGGGAGCTGTTTTTT. The chain links TRBV28 to TRBJ2-2, with D perhaps being TRBD1 or TRBD2 (6 bases each). This CDR3 spans 13 amino acids. Trimming cost V 6 bases and J 4 bases, with 9 bases left between them. Germline V lookup: CDR1 MDHEN, CDR2 SYDVKM.

Notes on this clonotype: This beta chain is an off-target read within a library intended for alpha chains, so its frequency means little. This rearrangement joins TRBV5-1 to TRBJ1-2, with 7 bases that match TRBD1. V was pared by 1 base and J by 2 bases, with 11 bases of the junction left unmatched. The CDR3 extends over 17 amino acids. The germline gives CDR1 SGHRS, CDR2 YFSETQ. CDR3 amino acids: CASSLTIQGESNYGYTF. CDR3 sequence (DNA): TGCGCCAGCAGCTTGACAATCCAGGGGGAGTCAAACTATGGCTACACCTTC.

This clonotype is medium-sized. The library was prepared for alpha chains; this beta chain is a stray read, so its frequency means little. This chain joins TRBV2 and TRBJ2-7; D assignment may be TRBD1 or TRBD2 (5 bases each). This CDR3 comprises 15 residues. The germline gives CDR1 SNHLY, CDR2 FYNNEI. Trimming stripped 2 bases from V and 8 bases from J, with 19 bases between. This chain's CDR3 is CASSEQRGPYTKQYV. In DNA form, the CDR3 reads TGTGCCAGCAGTGAACAGAGGGGCCCCTATACGAAGCAGTACGTC.

On this clonotype itself: As an off-target read in a library built for alpha chains, this beta chain has a frequency of little significance. The chain recombines TRBV3-1 with TRBJ2-2; 7 bases agree with TRBD2. From germline, CDR1 is LGHDT and CDR2 YNNKEL (reference sequence). With V trimmed by 4 bases and J by 5 bases, 7 bases remained unmatched. The CDR3 runs 15 residues. This chain's CDR3 is CASSPGGLRTGELFF. In DNA form, the CDR3 reads TGTGCCAGCAGCCCTGGGGGACTACGGACCGGGGAGCTGTTTTTT.

A few counts support this clonotype. A library made for alpha chains picked up this beta chain off target, so its size means little. The V and J genes are TRBV2 and TRBJ2-5, with D perhaps TRBD2 (7 bases). Germline V gene data show CDR1 as SNHLY and CDR2 as FYNNEI. The CDR3 extends over 15 amino acids. Trimming pared 6 bases from V and 1 base from J, leaving 15 bases between. The CDR3 coding sequence is TGTGCCAGCAGGGGGGCCAGCGGGGTCCAAGAGACCCAGTACTTC. Translating gives CASRGASGVQETQYF. Full variable domain (outside the CDR3, taken from reference TRBV2 and TRBJ2-5): EPEVTQTPSHQVTQMGQEVILRCVPISNHLYFYWYRQILGQKVEFLVSFYNNEISEKSEIFDDQFSVERPDGSNFTLKIRSTKLEDSAMYFCASRGASGVQETQYFGPGTRLLVL.

This clonotype is medium-sized in the sample. The library was built for alpha chains, so this beta chain is an off-target read and its size means little. This chain links TRBV12-5 with TRBJ2-5, with 8 bases that match TRBD1. The CDR3 has 15 residues. CDR1 is LGHNT, CDR2 FRNRAP, per germline. Trimming removed 2 bases from V and 4 bases from J; junction bases left unmatched: 6. The CDR3 nucleotides are TGTGCTAGTGGTTTGCGCTCAGGGGGCGCAGAGACCCAGTACTTC. Translating it yields CASGLRSGGAETQYF.

By sample share, this clonotype is medium-sized. The size of this beta chain means little, since it is a stray read in a library made for alpha chains. V gene TRBV12-3 or TRBV12-4 combines with J gene TRBJ1-2; D might be TRBD1 (5 bases). Trimming cost V 6 bases and J 4 bases, with 12 bases left between them. CDR3 size: 13 residues. CDR3 DNA: TGTGCCAGCAGCCTGGGGCGGATCTATGGCTACACCTTC. Amino acid sequence: CASSLGRIYGYTF.

This clonotype is medium-sized in the sample. With the library built for alpha chains, this beta chain is off target and its frequency is not meaningful. The chain links TRBV6-6 to TRBJ2-5; D call uncertain. Germline CDR1 reads MNHNY; CDR2 reads SVGAGI (reference sequence). V lost 5 bases and J lost 5, with 9 bases in between. The CDR3 has 12 amino acids. CDR3 sequence reads: CASSITKETQYF. The CDR3 DNA reads TGTGCCAGCAGTATTACCAAGGAGACCCAGTACTTC.

By frequency in the sample, this clonotype is medium-sized. Being off target in a library aimed at alpha chains, this beta chain has a size of little meaning. The chain links TRBV6-5 to TRBJ2-3; 9 bases align to TRBD1. Germline V gives CDR1 MNHEY, CDR2 SVGAGI. CDR3 length equals 18 residues. V lost 6 bases and J lost 3; bases outside the gene matches: 16. CDR3: CASSSGTGMIRGTDTQYF. In DNA form, the CDR3 reads TGTGCCAGCAGCTCCGGGACAGGGATGATCCGGGGGACAGATACGCAGTATTTT.

In this sample, this clonotype turned up many times. This beta chain is a stray sequence in a library constructed for alpha chains; its clone size is not meaningful. V is TRBV28 and J is TRBJ1-1; TRBD1 aligns across 10 bases. The ends lost 6 bases at V and 1 base at J; junction bases unmatched: 2. The CDR3 length is 14 residues. Germline-derived CDR1 and CDR2 are MDHEN and SYDVKM. CDR3 coding DNA: TGTGCCAGCAGGGGACAGGGGTGGAACACTGAAGCTTTCTTT. It translates to CASRGQGWNTEAFF.

The table lists this clonotype with many counts. This beta chain is an unintended read in a library built for alpha chains; its size means little. The chain carries TRBV9 and TRBJ2-1; D is unresolved. The CDR3 loop spans 11 amino acids. V was shortened by 5 bases and J by 7 bases, with 7 bases between the two germline ends. CDR1 SGDLS and CDR2 YYNGEE come from the germline V gene. The CDR3 here is CASRVINEQFF. CDR3 coding DNA: TGTGCCAGCAGAGTTATTAATGAGCAGTTCTTC.

This clonotype is classed as large (0.1 to 1%). The library was prepared for alpha chains; this beta chain is a stray read, so its frequency means little. This chain links TRBV6-6 with TRBJ1-1; no definite D call. Germline V gives CDR1 MNHNY, CDR2 SVGAGI (reference sequence). V was cut by 0 bases and J by 11 bases, with 25 bases left in between. This CDR3 comprises 17 residues. The CDR3 DNA reads TGTGCCAGCAGTTACTCGAGTCGGTCACAAGCCCAAGAGGGTGCTTTCTTT. This encodes CASSYSSRSQAQEGAFF.

This clonotype was detected many times. The library was built for alpha chains, so this beta chain is an off-target read and its size means little. The chain is built from TRBV7-2 and TRBJ2-7; the match to TRBD1 covers 8 bases. The V gene's germline CDR1 is SGHTA and CDR2 FQGNSA. After removal of 1 base from V and 3 bases from J, the junction contained 2 bases not matched to a gene. The CDR3 runs 14 residues. The CDR3 DNA is TGTGCCAGCAGCTTAGTCACAGGGGGCTACGAGCAGTACGTC. This encodes CASSLVTGGYEQYV.

This clonotype occurred many times. This beta chain appears as a stray read in a library generated for alpha chains; its size is not informative. The chain is built from TRBV28 and TRBJ1-2; TRBD1 matches at 9 bases. V gave up 8 bases and J gave up 7 bases; unmatched junction bases: 8. The CDR3 extends over 13 amino acids. Germline V gene sequence: CDR1 MDHEN, CDR2 SYDVKM. Written as DNA, the CDR3 is TGTGCCAGCCTCCCGGGACAGGGACCTGGCTACACCTTC. Protein: CASLPGQGPGYTF.

This clonotype showed up many times. This beta chain slipped into a library made for alpha chains as a stray read, so its size is not meaningful. V gene TRBV20-1 combines with J gene TRBJ2-2; D unresolved. The CDR3 consists of 15 residues. The V end lost 4 bases, the J end lost 4 bases, and 16 bases lay between the germline ends. Germline CDR1 reads DFQATT; CDR2 reads SNEGSKA (reference sequence). The CDR3 sequence: CSATDSATRTGELFF. DNA for the CDR3: TGCAGTGCTACTGACTCGGCGACGCGCACCGGGGAGCTGTTTTTT.

Worth noting for this clonotype: In a library made to pick up alpha chains, this beta chain is a stray read with a size that means little. This rearrangement joins TRBV10-1 to TRBJ1-3; the D gene is possibly TRBD1 (6 bases). V lost 7 bases, J lost 0 bases, and 22 bases lay in between. The germline V gene has CDR1 WNHNN and CDR2 SYGVQD (reference sequence). The CDR3 totals 18 residues. The chain's CDR3 is CASKGRGAIRNSGNTIYF. DNA for the CDR3: TGCGCCAGCAAAGGACGGGGGGCTATCCGTAACTCTGGAAACACCATATATTTT.

This clonotype occurred many times. As an off-target read in a library built for alpha chains, this beta chain has a frequency of little significance. V and J are TRBV7-2 and TRBJ2-1; TRBD1 is a possible D gene (6 bases). This CDR3 is 13 amino acids long. The germline CDR1 and CDR2 sequences are SGHTA and FQGNSA. V dropped 5 bases and J dropped 4 bases, with 9 bases sitting between them. The CDR3, as DNA: TGTGCCAGCAGCCAGAGGGGGTACAATGAGCAGTTCTTC. It yields the protein CASSQRGYNEQFF. Complete variable domain (other parts from reference TRBV7-2 and TRBJ2-1): GAGVSQSPSNKVTEKGKDVELRCDPISGHTALYWYRQSLGQGLEFLIYFQGNSAPDKSGLPSDRFSAERTGGSVSTLTIQRTQQEDSAVYLCASSQRGYNEQFFGPGTRLTVL.

This clonotype was observed many times. Within a library made for alpha chains, this beta chain is off target, and its count is uninformative. J is TRBJ1-6 and V is TRBV12-3 or TRBV12-4, with a weak D call TRBD1 (5 bases). This CDR3 region has 15 residues. V was clipped by 4 bases and J by 8 bases, with 15 bases between them. CDR3 residues: CASSWDGLGDSPLHF. CDR3 coding DNA: TGTGCCAGCAGTTGGGACGGTCTTGGGGATTCACCCCTCCACTTT.

By sample share, this clonotype is medium-sized (0.01 to 0.1%). In a library made to pick up alpha chains, this beta chain is a stray read with a size that means little. The rearrangement links TRBV10-3 to TRBJ1-5; D is unclear. The CDR3 has 13 residues. Germline lookup yields CDR1 ENHRY and CDR2 SYGVKD. CDR3 sequence (DNA): TGTGCGGAGGCGAGGGCCATCAATCAGCCCCAGCATTTT. This gives the protein CAEARAINQPQHF.

This clonotype is classed as medium-sized (0.01 to 0.1%). Since it is a stray read in a library aimed at alpha chains, this beta chain has a size that is not meaningful. The CDR3 spells CSARRGADTQYF. CDR3 bases: TGCAGTGCTAGAAGGGGGGCAGATACGCAGTATTTT. The gene calls are TRBV20-1 and TRBJ2-3, with D perhaps given as TRBD1 or TRBD2 (6 bases each). Germline V gene lookup returns CDR1 DFQATT and CDR2 SNEGSKA (reference sequence). The CDR3 is made up of 12 amino acids. Trimming took 2 bases from V and 4 from J, leaving 7 bases between them.

This clonotype is classed as medium-sized. This beta chain turned up in a library designed for alpha chains; as an off-target read, its abundance says little. The V gene is TRBV19, the J gene TRBJ2-7; D is unresolved. The CDR3 extends over 14 amino acids. Germline lookup yields CDR1 LNHDA and CDR2 SQIVND (reference sequence). V lost 7 bases, J lost 2 bases, and 15 bases lay in between. CDR3 nucleotide sequence: TGTGCCAGTACCCCAACGGGCGGTACCTACGAGCAGTACTTC. Its translation is CASTPTGGTYEQYF.

This clonotype was seen many times. The library was prepared for alpha chains; this beta chain is a stray read, so its frequency means little. The chain uses TRBV12-3 or TRBV12-4 and TRBJ2-2; TRBD2 agrees at 9 bases. With V trimmed by 5 bases and J by 3 bases, 7 bases remained unmatched. The CDR3 contains 16 residues. The CDR3 loop is CASSPALAGYTGELFF. CDR3 bases: TGTGCCAGCAGTCCCGCGCTAGCGGGGTACACCGGGGAGCTGTTTTTT.

This clonotype was observed many times. A library prepared for alpha chains yielded this beta chain as an off-target read; its size is of little meaning. This rearrangement joins TRBV7-3 to TRBJ2-1, with 10 bases fitting TRBD2. The germline V gene encodes CDR1 SGHTA and CDR2 FQGTGA. V dropped 3 bases and J dropped 9; count of bases not matched to a gene: 5. The CDR3 spans 14 residues. This CDR3 reads CASSFPGLAREQFF. The DNA of the CDR3 is TGTGCCAGCAGCTTTCCGGGACTAGCGCGTGAGCAGTTCTTC.

This clonotype was seen ten or more times. Because this beta chain is a stray read in a library intended to capture alpha chains, its abundance should not be given much weight. The chain couples TRBV3-1 to TRBJ2-3; the D call may be TRBD1 or TRBD2 (5 bases each). Germline V gives CDR1 LGHDT, CDR2 YNNKEL (reference sequence). This CDR3 spans 15 amino acids. V shed 3 bases and J shed 6 bases, with 16 bases lying between them. The CDR3 bases are TGTGCCAGCAGCCAGCCCGGGGCCGAGGGGGATACGCAGTATTTT. Protein product: CASSQPGAEGDTQYF.

This clonotype showed up many times. With the library built for alpha chains, this beta chain is off target and its frequency is not meaningful. The V and J genes are TRBV20-1 and TRBJ2-5, with 10 bases fitting TRBD1. The CDR3 is made up of 14 amino acids. Germline trimming cut 5 bases from V and 5 bases from J; bases unmatched to any gene: 8. Germline assignment: CDR1 DFQATT and CDR2 SNEGSKA (reference sequence). Here the CDR3 DNA reads TGCAGTGCTGACGACAGGGGGCCTTTGGAGACCCAGTACTTC. It specifies CSADDRGPLETQYF.

The table lists this clonotype with a few counts. A library prepared for alpha chains yielded this beta chain as an off-target read; its size is of little meaning. The chain employs TRBV7-3 and TRBJ2-3; 8 bases fit TRBD2. CDR1 and CDR2 (germline): SGHTA, FQGTGA. Unmatched junction bases numbered 8, after V lost 5 bases and J lost 4 bases. The CDR3 spans 15 residues. CDR3 in amino acids: CASSATSGESDTQYF. CDR3 coding DNA: TGTGCCAGCAGCGCTACTAGCGGTGAATCAGATACGCAGTATTTT.

This clonotype is deemed medium-sized. This beta chain turned up in a library designed for alpha chains; as an off-target read, its abundance says little. The V and J genes are TRBV19 and TRBJ1-5; D might be TRBD1 (6 bases). There are 14 residues in the CDR3. The V gene's germline CDR1 is LNHDA and CDR2 SQIVND (reference sequence). The V gene lost 7 bases and the J gene lost 0 bases, with 10 bases spanning the gap. CDR3 nucleotides: TGTGCCAGTATACGGACAGCTAGCAATCAGCCCCAGCATTTT. This gives the protein CASIRTASNQPQHF.